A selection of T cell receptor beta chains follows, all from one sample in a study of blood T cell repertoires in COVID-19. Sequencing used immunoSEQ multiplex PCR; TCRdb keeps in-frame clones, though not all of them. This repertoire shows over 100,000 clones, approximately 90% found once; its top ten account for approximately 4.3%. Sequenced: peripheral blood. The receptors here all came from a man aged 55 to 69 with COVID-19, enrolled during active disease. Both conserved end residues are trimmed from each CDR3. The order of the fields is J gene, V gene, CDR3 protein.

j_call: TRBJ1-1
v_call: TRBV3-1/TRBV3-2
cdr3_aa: ASSRWAPDTEAF

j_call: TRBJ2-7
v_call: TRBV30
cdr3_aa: ALGPPPGYEQY

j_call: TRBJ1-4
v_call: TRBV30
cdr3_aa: AWARQGNEKLF

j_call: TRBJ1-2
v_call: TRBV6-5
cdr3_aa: ASSYGSGSYT

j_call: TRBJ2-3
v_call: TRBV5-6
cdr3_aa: ASSSRGEGTDTQY

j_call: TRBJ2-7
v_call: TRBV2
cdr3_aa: ASSAGGYEQY

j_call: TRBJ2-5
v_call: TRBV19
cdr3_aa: ASSIVAGAWSEETQY

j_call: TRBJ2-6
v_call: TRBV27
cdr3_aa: ASSTLGGAGANVLT

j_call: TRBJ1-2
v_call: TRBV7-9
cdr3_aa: ASSLAGQAGYT

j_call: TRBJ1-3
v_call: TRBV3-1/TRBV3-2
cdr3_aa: ASSPRGWGNTIY

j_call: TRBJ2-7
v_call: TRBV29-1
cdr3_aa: SVEAASSPYEQY

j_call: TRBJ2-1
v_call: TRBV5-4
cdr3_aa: ASSPGQPSYNEQF

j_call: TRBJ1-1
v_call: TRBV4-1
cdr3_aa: ASSQYNTEAF

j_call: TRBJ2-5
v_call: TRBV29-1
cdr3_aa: SVVRGGRETQY

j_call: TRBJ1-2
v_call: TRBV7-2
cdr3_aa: ASSPRSGQDGYT

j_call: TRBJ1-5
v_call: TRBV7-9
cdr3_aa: ASSPTGGNQPQH

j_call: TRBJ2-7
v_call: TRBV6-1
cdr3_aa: ASSEAAGGGYEQY